This is a list of T cell receptor beta chains from one sample in a study of T cell responses to AZD1222 COVID-19 vaccine. Assay: immunoSEQ multiplex PCR; the TCRdb copy retains only in-frame clones and omits some. Here the sample spans 85,000 to 100,000 clones, approximately 91% being singletons. The input for sequencing was peripheral blood, taken on day 0 of AZD1222 vaccination. The receptor source for this set is an adult in good health. Both conserved end residues are part of each CDR3. A D gene is named only where the DNA matches it firmly.

D,V,J,DNA,CDR3
-,TRBV20-1,TRBJ2-5,TGCAGTGCTAGTCCCGGGCAGGGAGGAGAGACCCAGTACTTC,CSASPGQGGETQYF
TRBD1,TRBV27,TRBJ2-7,TGTGCCAGCAGTTTTAGTCTGGGACAGGGAATGGGTGAGCAGTACTTC,CASSFSLGQGMGEQYF
TRBD2,TRBV7-2,TRBJ2-3,TGTGCCAGCAGCTCTAGACCTAGCGGGGGGGCACATACGCAGTATTTT,CASSSRPSGGAHTQYF
-,TRBV27,TRBJ2-7,TGTGCCAGCAGTTTAGGTGCCACTTACGAGCAGTACTTC,CASSLGATYEQYF
TRBD1,TRBV5-1,TRBJ1-2,TGCGCCAGCAGCTTGGTGGGGACAGGGGGTGAAGGCTACACCTTC,CASSLVGTGGEGYTF
TRBD2,TRBV9,TRBJ2-7,TGTGCCAGCAGCGCCGGGACTAGCGGGGGCATTTACGAGCAGTACTTC,CASSAGTSGGIYEQYF
TRBD1,TRBV11-1,TRBJ1-1,TGTGCCAGCAGTTACACAGGGGTATATGAAGCTTTCTTT,CASSYTGVYEAFF
-,TRBV5-4,TRBJ2-5,TGTGCCAGCAGCTTGGGGAGCCCTGGACAAGAGACCCAGTACTTC,CASSLGSPGQETQYF
TRBD1,TRBV5-8,TRBJ1-5,TGTGCCAGCAGCCCCGGGACAGTTCTATTTTTTCAGCCCCAGCATTTT,CASSPGTVLFFQPQHF
TRBD2,TRBV5-1,TRBJ2-5,TGCGCCAGCAGCTTCCAGGGAGGGCAAGAGACCCAGTACTTC,CASSFQGGQETQYF
-,TRBV9,TRBJ1-3,TGTGCCAGCAGCGTAGGCAGGGGCCCAGTTGGAAACACCATATATTTT,CASSVGRGPVGNTIYF
-,TRBV28,TRBJ1-3,TGTGCCAGCAGCCCTCGAGGGCAGGGAGCTGGAAACACCATATATTTT,CASSPRGQGAGNTIYF
-,TRBV10-3,TRBJ1-5,TGTGCCATCAGTGAGGTGATTAGCAATCAGCCCCAGCATTTT,CAISEVISNQPQHF